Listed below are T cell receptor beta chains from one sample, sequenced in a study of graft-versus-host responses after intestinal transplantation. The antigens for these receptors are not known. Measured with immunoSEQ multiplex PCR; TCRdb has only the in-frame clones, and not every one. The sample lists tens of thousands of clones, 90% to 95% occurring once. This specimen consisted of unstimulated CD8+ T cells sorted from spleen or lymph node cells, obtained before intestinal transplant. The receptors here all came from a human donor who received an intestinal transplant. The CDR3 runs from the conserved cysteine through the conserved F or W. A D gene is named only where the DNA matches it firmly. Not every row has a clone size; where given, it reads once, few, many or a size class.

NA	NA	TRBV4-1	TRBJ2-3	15	CASSRGETSTDTQYF	TGCGCCAGCAGCCGGGGAGAAACTAGCACAGATACGCAGTATTTT
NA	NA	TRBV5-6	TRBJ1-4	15	CASSLGLLEGEKLFF	TGTGCCAGCAGCTTGGGTTTACTCGAAGGGGAAAAACTGTTTTTT
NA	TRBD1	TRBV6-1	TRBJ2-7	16	CASSEGTGGLGDEQYF	TGTGCCAGCAGTGAAGGGACAGGTGGCCTGGGGGACGAGCAGTACTTC
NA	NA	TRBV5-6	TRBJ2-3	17	CASSSSTSGASTDTQYF	NA
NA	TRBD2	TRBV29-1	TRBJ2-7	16	CSVVGLAGERSYEQYF	TGCAGCGTTGTGGGACTAGCGGGAGAGAGGTCCTACGAGCAGTACTTC
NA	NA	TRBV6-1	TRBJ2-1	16	CASSEEGLSSYNEQFF	TGTGCCAGCAGTGAAGAAGGACTGAGCTCCTACAATGAGCAGTTCTTC
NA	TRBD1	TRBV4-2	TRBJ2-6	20	CASSQDQWDRLGSGANVLTF	TGTGCCAGCAGCCAAGATCAATGGGACAGGCTTGGCTCTGGGGCCAACGTCCTGACTTTC
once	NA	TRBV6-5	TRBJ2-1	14	CASSREEPYNEQFF	TGTGCCAGCTCCCGGGAAGAACCCTACAATGAGCAGTTCTTC
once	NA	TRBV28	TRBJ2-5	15	CASSLNSAGVETQYF	TGTGCCAGCAGTTTAAATTCGGCAGGGGTGGAGACCCAGTACTTC
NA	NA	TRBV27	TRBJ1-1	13	CASSLLGNAEAFF	TGTGCCAGCAGTTTACTCGGGAACGCTGAAGCTTTCTTT
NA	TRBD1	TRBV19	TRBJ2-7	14	CASTTGQGRYEQYF	TGTGCCAGTACCACAGGACAGGGTCGGTACGAGCAGTACTTC
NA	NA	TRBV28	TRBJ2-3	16	CASSQGDLPSTDTQYF	TGTGCCAGCAGCCAAGGGGATCTACCTAGCACAGATACGCAGTATTTT
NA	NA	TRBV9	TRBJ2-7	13	CASRSRDGYEQYF	TGTGCCAGCAGGTCCCGGGACGGCTACGAGCAGTACTTC
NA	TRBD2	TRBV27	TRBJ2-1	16	CASNTLAGGPENEQFF	TGTGCCAGCAACACCTTAGCGGGAGGGCCTGAGAATGAGCAGTTCTTC
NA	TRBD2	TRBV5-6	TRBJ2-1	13	CASSEGLWEEQFF	TGTGCCAGCAGCGAGGGACTATGGGAGGAGCAGTTCTTC
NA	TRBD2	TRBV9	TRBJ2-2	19	CASSASGTSGLENTGELFF	TGTGCCAGCAGCGCCTCCGGGACTAGCGGGCTAGAGAACACCGGGGAGCTGTTTTTT
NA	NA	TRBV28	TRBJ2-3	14	CASSFGFSTDTQYF	TGTGCCAGCAGTTTCGGGTTTAGCACAGATACGCAGTATTTT
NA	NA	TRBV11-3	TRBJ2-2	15	CASSYRVGGTGELFF	TGTGCCAGCAGCTACAGGGTCGGAGGCACCGGGGAGCTGTTTTTT
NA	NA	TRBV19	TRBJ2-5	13	CASSYLAWETQYF	TGTGCCAGTAGTTATCTAGCGTGGGAGACCCAGTACTTC
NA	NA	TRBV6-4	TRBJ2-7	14	CASSDRTEDYEQYF	TGTGCCAGCAGTGACAGGACAGAGGACTACGAGCAGTACTTC